The clone carrying this T cell receptor (beta chain) was counted a few times. Its antigen is undetermined. TCRdb itself ran the 5' RACE reads through MiXCR, one entry per CDR3 protein. The top ten clones hold under 0.35% of a sample with about 1.7 million distinct CDR3 sequences, about 30% of them seen once. This entry is derived from a study of identical twins. Overall study findings and caveats: These conclusions were based on statistical analysis (cross-sectional, not following the same donors).

Trimming removed 6 bases at V and 0 bases at J, with 18 bases between. Germline CDR1 DFQATT, CDR2 SNEGSKA (reference sequence). The CDR3 totals 16 residues. V gene TRBV20-1 combines with J gene TRBJ2-1; tentative D call: TRBD2 (7 bases). This clonotype originated in a newborn girl in good health. Sequencing used cord blood. This CDR3 is CSARWWGGPSYNEQFF. The CDR3 DNA reads as TGCAGTGCCCGATGGTGGGGGGGGCCCTCCTACAATGAGCAGTTCTTC.